What follows are 9 T cell receptor beta chains derived from one specimen sequenced in a study of T cells after yellow fever vaccination. One entry per CDR3 protein results from TCRdb running MiXCR on the 5' RACE reads. This table holds more than 350,000 distinct CDR3 sequences, about 9.9% found once. This specimen was PBMCs, taken on the day of the first yellow fever vaccination. The receptors originated from a man between 18 and 35 years old who received the YFV17D yellow fever vaccine.

This clonotype was counted between two and nine times. The genes are TRBV29-1 and TRBJ2-2; D not certain. CDR1 and CDR2 (germline): SQVTM, ANQGSEA. V lost 3 bases and J lost 0, with 8 bases in between. This CDR3 comprises 14 residues. As DNA, the CDR3 is TGCAGCGTTGAGCTACAGTCGAACACCGGGGAGCTGTTTTTT. It translates to CSVELQSNTGELFF.

Many counts were recorded for this clonotype. The rearrangement uses TRBV5-1 and TRBJ2-1, with D possibly being TRBD2 (6 bases). Germline V CDR1 and CDR2: SGHRS, YFSETQ. V lost 2 bases to trimming and J lost 2 bases, with 8 bases between them. The CDR3 spans 14 residues. CDR3 bases: TGCGCCAGCAGCTTTGGCGGGGCCTACAATGAGCAGTTCTTC. Its translation is CASSFGGAYNEQFF.

This clonotype was seen repeatedly, ten times or more. The chain carries TRBV5-1 and TRBJ2-7; the D is unclear. Between the trimmed V and J ends, which lost 0 bases and 4 bases, there was a span of 17 bases. The CDR3 is 16 amino acids. Per germline, CDR1 SGHRS and CDR2 YFSETQ. The CDR3 DNA is TGCGCCAGCAGCTTGGGAGCTGACGGTCCCCCTTACGAGCAGTACTTC. This sequence encodes CASSLGADGPPYEQYF.

CDR3 DNA sequence: TGCGCCAGCAGCCAAGACCCCGCGATGGCGGGCCAAGGACTGGATGGCTACACCTTC. This codes for CASSQDPAMAGQGLDGYTF. The chain is built from TRBV4-3 and TRBJ1-2; D unresolved. In germline, CDR1 is LGHNA, CDR2 YSLEER. This CDR3 contains 19 residues. With 0 bases removed from V and 6 bases from J, the gap between germline ends came to 26 bases.

This chain connects TRBV30 to TRBJ1-5; tentative D call: TRBD1 (6 bases). There are 12 residues in the CDR3. Germline CDR1 is GTSNPN and CDR2 is SVGIG (reference sequence). V was trimmed by 5 bases and J by 1 base, leaving 6 bases between them. In DNA form, the CDR3 reads TGTGCCTGGGGACAGAGCAATCAGCCCCAGCATTTT. Translation: CAWGQSNQPQHF.

This clonotype was observed a handful of times. CDR3 nucleotide sequence: TGTGCCAGCAGTTTACAGTTCCAGGGCCGGACCAACGTCCTGACTTTC. This sequence encodes CASSLQFQGRTNVLTF. The genes are TRBV27 and TRBJ2-6; D possibly corresponds to TRBD1 (5 bases). V lost 2 bases, J lost 8 bases, and 16 bases lay in between. Germline CDR1 reads MNHEY; CDR2 reads SMNVEV (reference sequence). The CDR3 sequence is 16 residues long.

The chain links TRBV15 to TRBJ1-2; D gene uncertain. V was cut by 2 bases and J by 6 bases, with 10 bases left in between. The CDR3 runs to 13 residues. Germline CDR1 LNHNV, CDR2 YYDKDF (reference sequence). The CDR3 loop is CATSRIPTDGYTF. CDR3 DNA: TGTGCCACCAGCAGAATCCCCACTGATGGCTACACCTTC. Combining the CDR3 with reference TRBV15 and TRBJ1-2 gives the whole variable domain DAMVIQNPRYQVTQFGKPVTLSCSQTLNHNVMYWYQQKSSQAPKLLFHYYDKDFNNEADTPDNFQSRRPNTSFCFLDIRSPGLGDTAMYLCATSRIPTDGYTFGSGTRLTVV.

The V and J genes are TRBV18 and TRBJ2-7; D is perhaps TRBD2 (5 bases). V was pared by 3 bases and J by 3 bases, with 12 bases between. The germline V gene has CDR1 KGHSH and CDR2 LQKENI. This CDR3 has 14 amino acids. The CDR3 is CASSPRGNRYEQYV. CDR3 nucleotides: TGTGCCAGCTCACCCCGAGGGAACCGCTACGAGCAGTACGTC.

This clonotype has just a few counts. The V call is TRBV11-1, the J call TRBJ2-1, with 8 bases aligning to TRBD2. The CDR3 extends over 18 amino acids. The J segment lost 0 bases and the V segment lost 3 bases, leaving 10 bases of the junction unmatched. Per the germline V gene, CDR1 is SGHAT and CDR2 is FQDESV (reference sequence). The CDR3: CASSFPAGADTSYNEQFF. The CDR3 DNA is TGTGCCAGCAGCTTCCCAGCGGGGGCCGATACCTCCTACAATGAGCAGTTCTTC.